This entry features one T cell receptor beta chain sequence. The germline V gene encodes CDR1 MNHEY and CDR2 SVGAGI. The CDR3 runs to 15 residues. The V gene end was trimmed by 8 bases and the J gene end by 8 bases; junction bases not matched to a gene: 14. Sequenced by immunoSEQ multiplex PCR; TCRdb stores in-frame clones only, minus some. The table includes about 200,000 clones, more than 85% detected once. This entry belongs to a study of blood T cell repertoires in COVID-19. The V and J genes are TRBV6-5 and TRBJ1-4; 7 bases line up with TRBD1. The sequenced sample consisted of PBMCs or T cells enriched from blood (not recorded which). The sequence derives from a woman in her thirties or forties in a cohort exposed to, infected with or recovered from COVID-19 (not recorded which). The CDR3 sequence: CASRPLTGRNEKLFF. CDR3 nucleotides: TGTGCCAGCCGACCCTTGACAGGGAGGAACGAAAAACTGTTTTTT.